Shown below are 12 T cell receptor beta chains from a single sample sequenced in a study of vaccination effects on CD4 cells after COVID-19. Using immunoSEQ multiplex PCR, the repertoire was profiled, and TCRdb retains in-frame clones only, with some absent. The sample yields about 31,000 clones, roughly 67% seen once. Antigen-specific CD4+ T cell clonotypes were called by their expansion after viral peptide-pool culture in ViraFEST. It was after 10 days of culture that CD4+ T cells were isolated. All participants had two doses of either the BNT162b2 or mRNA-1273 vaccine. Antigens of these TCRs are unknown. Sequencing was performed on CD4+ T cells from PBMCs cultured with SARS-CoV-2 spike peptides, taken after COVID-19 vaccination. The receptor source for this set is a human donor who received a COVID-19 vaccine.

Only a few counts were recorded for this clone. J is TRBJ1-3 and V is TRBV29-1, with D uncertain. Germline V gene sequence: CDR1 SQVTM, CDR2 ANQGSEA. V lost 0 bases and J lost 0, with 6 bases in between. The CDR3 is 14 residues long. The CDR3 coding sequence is TGCAGCGTTGAAGACACCCACTCTGGAAACACCATATATTTT. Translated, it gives CSVEDTHSGNTIYF.

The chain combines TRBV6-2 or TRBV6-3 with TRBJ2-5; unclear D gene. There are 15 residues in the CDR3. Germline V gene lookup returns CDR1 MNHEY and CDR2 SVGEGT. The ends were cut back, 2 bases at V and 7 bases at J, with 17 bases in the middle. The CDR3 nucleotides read TGTGCCAGCAGTTACCCCGTTACAAAGGTGGTGACCCAGTACTTC. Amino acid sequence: CASSYPVTKVVTQYF.

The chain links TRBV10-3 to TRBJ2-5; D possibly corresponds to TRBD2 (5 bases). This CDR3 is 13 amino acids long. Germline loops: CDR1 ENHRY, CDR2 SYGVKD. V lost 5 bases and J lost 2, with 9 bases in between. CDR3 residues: CAISFEGQETQYF. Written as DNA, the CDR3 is TGTGCCATCAGTTTTGAGGGACAAGAGACCCAGTACTTC.

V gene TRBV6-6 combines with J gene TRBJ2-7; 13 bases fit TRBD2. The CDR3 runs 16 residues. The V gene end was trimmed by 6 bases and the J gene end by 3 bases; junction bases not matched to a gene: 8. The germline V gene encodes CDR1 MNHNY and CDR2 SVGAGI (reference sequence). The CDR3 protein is CASSRGTSGIVYEQYF. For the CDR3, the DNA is TGTGCCAGCAGCCGCGGGACTAGCGGGATCGTCTACGAGCAGTACTTC.

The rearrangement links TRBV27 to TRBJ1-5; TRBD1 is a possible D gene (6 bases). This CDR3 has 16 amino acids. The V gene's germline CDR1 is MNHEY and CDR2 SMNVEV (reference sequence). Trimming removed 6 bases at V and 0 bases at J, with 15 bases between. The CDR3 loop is CASSLETGNSNQPQHF. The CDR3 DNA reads TGTGCCAGCAGCCTCGAAACAGGGAATAGCAATCAGCCCCAGCATTTT.

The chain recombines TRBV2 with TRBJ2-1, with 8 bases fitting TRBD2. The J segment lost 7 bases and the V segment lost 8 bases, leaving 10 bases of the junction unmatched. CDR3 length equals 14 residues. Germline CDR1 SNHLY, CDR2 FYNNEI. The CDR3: CASHDSGVFNEQFF. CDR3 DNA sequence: TGTGCCAGCCATGATAGCGGGGTTTTTAATGAGCAGTTCTTC.

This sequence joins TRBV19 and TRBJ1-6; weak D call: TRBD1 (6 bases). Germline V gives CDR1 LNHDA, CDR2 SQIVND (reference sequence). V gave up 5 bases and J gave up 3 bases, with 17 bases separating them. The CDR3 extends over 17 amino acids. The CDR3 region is CASSPGDRLLYNSPLHF. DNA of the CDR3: TGTGCCAGTAGTCCGGGAGACAGGCTCCTCTATAATTCACCCCTCCACTTT.

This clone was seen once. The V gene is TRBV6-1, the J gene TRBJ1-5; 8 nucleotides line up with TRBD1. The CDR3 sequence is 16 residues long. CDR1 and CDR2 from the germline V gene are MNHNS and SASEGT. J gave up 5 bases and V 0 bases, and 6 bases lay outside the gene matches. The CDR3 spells CASSEAFGQGYQPQHF. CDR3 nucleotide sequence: TGTGCCAGCAGTGAAGCATTCGGACAGGGCTATCAGCCCCAGCATTTT.

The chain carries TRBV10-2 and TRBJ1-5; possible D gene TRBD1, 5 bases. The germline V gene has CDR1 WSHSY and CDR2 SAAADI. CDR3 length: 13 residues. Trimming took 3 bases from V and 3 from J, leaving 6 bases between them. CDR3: CASSEQVNQPQHF. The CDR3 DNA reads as TGCGCCAGCAGTGAACAGGTCAATCAGCCCCAGCATTTT.

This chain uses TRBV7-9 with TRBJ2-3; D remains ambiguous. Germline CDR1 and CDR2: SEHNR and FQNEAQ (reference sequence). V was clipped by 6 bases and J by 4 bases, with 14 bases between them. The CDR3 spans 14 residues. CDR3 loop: CASSVDQSADTQYF. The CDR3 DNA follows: TGTGCCAGCAGTGTCGATCAAAGCGCAGATACGCAGTATTTT.

The CDR3 reads CAIMMTGTNEQFF. CDR3 nucleotide sequence: TGTGCCATCATGATGACAGGTACTAATGAGCAGTTCTTC. The chain employs TRBV10-3 and TRBJ2-1; tentative D call: TRBD1 (6 bases). Germline CDR1 reads ENHRY; CDR2 reads SYGVKD. V lost 7 bases and J 7 bases, leaving 14 bases between the germline ends. This CDR3 has 13 amino acids.

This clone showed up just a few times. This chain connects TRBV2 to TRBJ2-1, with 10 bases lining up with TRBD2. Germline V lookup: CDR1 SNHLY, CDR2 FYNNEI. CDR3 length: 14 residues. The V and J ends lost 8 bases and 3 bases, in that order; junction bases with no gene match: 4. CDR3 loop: CASGGTSVYNEQFF. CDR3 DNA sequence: TGTGCCAGCGGGGGGACTAGCGTCTACAATGAGCAGTTCTTC.